The 15 T cell receptor beta chains in this list originate from one sample, sequenced in a study of blood T cells in healthy people across ages. Using a J-beta primer mix together with a sample-barcoded 5' primer, a second PCR was run for about 6 to 11 cycles. TCRdb re-analysed the 5' RACE reads in MiXCR, keeping a single row per CDR3 protein. In the table there are roughly 1.7 million distinct CDR3 sequences, 34% of which are singletons. The source material was blood. The source of these receptors is a woman between 25 and 40 years old in good health.

This clonotype was observed a few times. The genes are TRBV4-2 and TRBJ2-7, with 12 bases lining up with TRBD2. V was clipped by 0 bases and J by 2 bases; unmatched bases: 5. The CDR3 runs 17 residues. Germline V CDR1 and CDR2: LGHNA, YNFKEQ. The CDR3 loop reads CASSQDRPSGGAYEQYF. DNA for the CDR3: TGTGCCAGCAGCCAAGATAGGCCTAGCGGGGGGGCCTACGAGCAGTACTTC.

This clonotype has a handful of counts. V is TRBV7-2 and J is TRBJ1-2, with 9 bases that match TRBD1. The ends lost 7 bases at V and 8 bases at J; junction bases unmatched: 14. This CDR3 contains 15 residues. CDR1 is SGHTA, CDR2 FQGNSA, per germline. CDR3 nucleotide sequence: TGTGCCAGCACCTTGGACAGGGGTCCCTCCCACGGCTACACCTTC. Encoded protein: CASTLDRGPSHGYTF.

This clonotype appeared a few times. The chain links TRBV5-6 to TRBJ2-5; D might be TRBD1 or TRBD2, each matching 5 bases. TRBJ2-7 explains the end of the DNA better; the J call may be wrong. This CDR3 spans 16 amino acids. Germline values: CDR1 SGHDT, CDR2 YYEEEE. Written as DNA, the CDR3 is TGTGCCAGCAGCTTGGGTCTGAGGGGCAGGTCCTACGAGCAGTACTTC. It encodes CASSLGLRGRSYEQYF.

The chain combines TRBV18 with TRBJ2-7, with TRBD2 matching over 8 bases. CDR1 is KGHSH and CDR2 is LQKENI in the germline V gene. The CDR3 extends over 15 amino acids. V was pared by 3 bases and J by 2 bases, with 6 bases of the junction left unmatched. CDR3 nucleotides: TGTGCCAGCTCACCCTTTAGCGGGGACGCCTACGAGCAGTACTTC. Translation: CASSPFSGDAYEQYF. Based on the CDR3 plus reference TRBV18 and TRBJ2-7, the full variable domain is NAGVMQNPRHLVRRRGQEARLRCSPMKGHSHVYWYRQLPEEGLKFMVYLQKENIIDESGMPKERFSAEFPKEGPSILRIQQVVRGDSAAYFCASSPFSGDAYEQYFGPGTRLTVT.

This clonotype was seen a handful of times. The junction departs from the called germline gene at one end, perhaps through a read error. The chain is built from TRBV3-1 and TRBJ2-5; D perhaps matches TRBD2 (7 bases). Per the germline V gene, CDR1 is LGHDT and CDR2 is YNNKEL (reference sequence). This CDR3 is built from 14 residues. CDR3 coding DNA: TGTGCCAGCGGCCAACGATCGGGGGGCAAGACCCAGTACTTC. It encodes CASGQRSGGKTQYF.

The J gene is TRBJ2-3, the V gene TRBV4-1; no reliable D call. V was pared by 4 bases and J by 6 bases, with 14 bases between. This CDR3 region has 14 residues. Germline V gene sequence: CDR1 MGHRA, CDR2 YSYEKL. The CDR3 here is CASSPDIGWDTQYF. The CDR3 DNA sequence: TGCGCCAGCAGCCCAGACATAGGTTGGGATACGCAGTATTTT.

Details on this clonotype: A read error may explain this, as a much larger clone is one base away. The rearrangement joins TRBV27 to TRBJ2-3, with TRBD2 matching over 9 bases. This CDR3 has 15 amino acids. Germline CDR1 reads MNHEY; CDR2 reads SMNVEV (reference sequence). The CDR3 region has the DNA TGTGCCGGCAGTTTTTTAGCGGGAGCTCCAGATACGCAGTATTTT. Its translation is CAGSFLAGAPDTQYF.

The chain is built from TRBV6-5 and TRBJ1-4; TRBD1 matches 8 bases. Looked up from germline, CDR1 is MNHEY and CDR2 is SVGAGI. After removal of 6 bases from V and 9 bases from J, the junction contained 18 bases not matched to a gene. The CDR3 sequence is 17 residues long. CDR3 sequence reads: CASRYRTGRIERKKLFF. For the CDR3, the DNA is TGTGCCAGCAGATACCGGACAGGGAGGATAGAGAGAAAAAAACTGTTTTTT.

The rearrangement links TRBV27 to TRBJ2-1; 7 positions agree with TRBD2. The germline V gene encodes CDR1 MNHEY and CDR2 SMNVEV (reference sequence). This CDR3 spans 14 amino acids. Losses at the gene ends were 8 bases for V and 10 bases for J; bases not matched to a gene: 14. The CDR3 reads CASAPGSGAWEQFF. In nucleotides, the CDR3 is TGTGCCAGCGCTCCCGGGAGCGGGGCTTGGGAGCAGTTCTTC.

The V gene is TRBV7-3, the J gene TRBJ1-1; tentatively, D is TRBD1 (5 bases). V lost 5 bases, J lost 4 bases, and 14 bases lay in between. The CDR3 is 14 amino acids. Germline V gene data show CDR1 as SGHTA and CDR2 as FQGTGA. The chain's CDR3 is CASSPSPGATEAFF. The CDR3 coding sequence is TGTGCCAGCAGCCCAAGCCCTGGGGCCACTGAAGCTTTCTTT.

V is TRBV2 and J is TRBJ2-4; 10 nucleotides match TRBD2. The CDR3 has 15 amino acids. The germline gives CDR1 SNHLY, CDR2 FYNNEI. The J segment lost 3 bases and the V segment lost 4 bases, leaving 3 bases of the junction unmatched. CDR3 DNA sequence: TGTGCCAGCAGTGGACTAGCGGGTGTCAAAAACATTCAGTACTTC. Translating gives CASSGLAGVKNIQYF.

V gene TRBV6-1 combines with J gene TRBJ2-6; 12 bases align to TRBD2. V trimming: 6 bases; J trimming: 1 base; junction bases outside the gene matches: 4. The CDR3 has 17 residues. Germline V gene lookup returns CDR1 MNHNS and CDR2 SASEGT. The CDR3 is CASSLAGGPSGANVLTF. CDR3 nucleotide sequence: TGTGCCAGCAGCCTAGCGGGAGGGCCGTCTGGGGCCAACGTCCTGACTTTC.

V usage is TRBV20-1 and J usage is TRBJ2-2, with unresolved D. This CDR3 is built from 14 residues. The V gene's germline CDR1 is DFQATT and CDR2 SNEGSKA (reference sequence). V lost 1 base and J lost 6, with 12 bases in between. CDR3 DNA: TGCAGTGCTAGAGTAAAAGCCCGGGCCGGGGAGCTGTTTTTT. This codes for CSARVKARAGELFF.

The rearrangement links TRBV3-1 to TRBJ2-4, with 7 positions matching TRBD1. The tail of the sequence fits TRBJ2-7 better, so the J call may be wrong. Germline lookup yields CDR1 LGHDT and CDR2 YNNKEL (reference sequence). The CDR3 totals 13 residues. DNA of the CDR3: TGTGCCAGCAGCTGGACAGGTACCCACGAGCAGTACTTC. Amino acids: CASSWTGTHEQYF.

This clonotype has only a few counts. The rearrangement uses TRBV7-9 and TRBJ2-5; perhaps TRBD2 as D (5 bases). Near its end, the DNA agrees better with TRBJ2-7, so the J call may be wrong. Germline V lookup: CDR1 SEHNR, CDR2 FQNEAQ (reference sequence). The length of the CDR3 is 14 residues. CDR3 amino acids: CASSLEASFAEQYF. The CDR3 nucleotides are TGTGCCAGCAGCTTAGAGGCTAGCTTTGCCGAGCAGTACTTC.